These T cell receptor beta chains were read from a single sample in a study of T cells in Graves' hyperthyroidism and ophthalmopathy. One entry per CDR3 protein, called by TCRdb with MiXCR from the multiplex PCR reads. The sample consists of nearly 600,000 distinct CDR3 sequences, roughly 14% of them appearing once. The sequenced sample was blood. The origin of the receptors is a woman aged 30 to 39 with Graves' hyperthyroidism that later progressed to Graves' ophthalmopathy. Each CDR3 is given with its conserved first and last residue. A D gene is named only where the DNA matches it firmly. Size tells how often a clone was seen (once, few, many) or the class of an expanded clone, and some rows leave it out.

length	size	D	V	J	CDR3	DNA
13	many	TRBD1	TRBV10-3	TRBJ2-7	CASSDREGNEQYF	TGTGCCTCATCGGACAGGGAAGGTAACGAGCAGTACTTC
16	many	TRBD1	TRBV9	TRBJ2-7	CASSVARTGGEYEQYF	TGTGCCAGCAGCGTAGCTAGAACAGGGGGCGAATACGAGCAGTACTTC
12	many	.	TRBV12-3/TRBV12-4	TRBJ2-7	CASSQRTGEQYF	TGTGCCAGCAGTCAGAGGACGGGCGAGCAGTACTTC
16	many	.	TRBV10-3	TRBJ2-1	CAISESGGGSYNEQFF	TGTGCCATCAGTGAGTCGGGAGGAGGCTCCTACAATGAGCAGTTCTTC
14	many	TRBD2	TRBV29-1	TRBJ2-3	CSVAAGATTDTQYF	TGCAGCGTTGCAGCGGGGGCCACCACAGATACGCAGTATTTT
13	.	.	TRBV12-3/TRBV12-4	TRBJ2-2	CASSIHNTGELFF	TGTGCCAGCAGTATACACAACACCGGGGAGCTGTTTTTT
14	.	TRBD2	TRBV6-5	TRBJ2-7	CAGSYGGGSYEQYF	TGTGCCGGCAGTTACGGCGGGGGTTCCTACGAGCAGTACTTC
12	few	.	TRBV27	TRBJ2-7	CASGAYSYEQYF	TGTGCCAGTGGGGCCTACTCCTACGAGCAGTACTTC
13	many	.	TRBV28	TRBJ2-7	CASTRTDSYEQYF	TGTGCCAGTACTAGGACAGACTCCTACGAGCAGTACTTC
17	few	.	TRBV6-1	TRBJ1-2	CASSQIRTASRIYGYTF	TGTGCCAGCAGCCAAATTCGGACGGCCTCTCGTATCTATGGCTACACCTTC
12	many	.	TRBV13	TRBJ1-1	CASTIMNTEAFF	TGTGCCAGCACTATCATGAACACTGAAGCTTTCTTT
13	many	TRBD2	TRBV28	TRBJ2-3	CATRSGRTDTQYF	TGTGCCACCAGGAGCGGGAGAACAGATACGCAGTATTTT
13	many	.	TRBV15	TRBJ2-1	CATSREGTPVQFF	TGTGCCACCAGCAGAGAGGGGACCCCGGTGCAGTTCTTC
14	.	.	TRBV27	TRBJ2-1	CASSTLPRYNEQFF	TGTGCCAGCAGTACCCTCCCCCGCTACAATGAGCAGTTCTTC
13	.	TRBD2	TRBV11-3	TRBJ2-1	CASTQRELSEQFF	TGTGCCAGCACTCAGCGGGAGCTTTCTGAGCAGTTCTTC
16	.	TRBD1	TRBV15	TRBJ2-1	CATSRAIRDRDGEQFF	TGTGCCACCAGCAGAGCGATCCGGGACAGGGACGGTGAGCAGTTCTTC
13	few	TRBD1	TRBV28	TRBJ1-2	CASSLPATGQSAF	TGTGCCAGCAGTTTACCCGCGACGGGACAGTCGGCCTTC